The 26 T cell receptor beta chains presented below share a single source sample, sequenced in a study of T cell responses to AZD1222 COVID-19 vaccine. Produced via immunoSEQ multiplex PCR; TCRdb's table is partial and in-frame only. This table has 150,000 or so clones, 85% to 95% appearing once. The source was peripheral blood, collected on day 0 of AZD1222 vaccination. The source is an adult in good health.

Note on this clone: This sample also contains other DNA sequences that code for the same CDR3. The chain employs TRBV9 and TRBJ2-5; 9 bases are shared with TRBD2. CDR1 SGDLS and CDR2 YYNGEE come from the germline V gene. Trimming took 0 bases from V and 2 from J; bases not matched to a gene: 5. The CDR3 is 16 residues long. CDR3 nucleotides: TGTGCCAGCAGCGTAGGCAGCGGGGGGACACAAGAGACCCAGTACTTC. It codes for CASSVGSGGTQETQYF. Full variable domain (missing parts from reference TRBV9 and TRBJ2-5): DSGVTQTPKHLITATGQRVTLRCSPRSGDLSVYWYQQSLDQGLQFLIQYYNGEERAKGNILERFSAQQFPDLHSELNLSSLELGDSALYFCASSVGSGGTQETQYFGPGTRLLVL.

In nucleotides, the CDR3 is TGTGCCAGCAGCTCGCCTTCGAGGGGGCACAGCTATGGCTACACCTTC. Translation gives CASSSPSRGHSYGYTF. This chain uses TRBV11-2 with TRBJ1-2; 7 bases match TRBD1. The CDR3 is made up of 16 amino acids. Germline V gene sequence: CDR1 SGHAT, CDR2 FQNNGV. Trimming took 4 bases from V and 4 from J; bases not matched to a gene: 12.

The chain couples TRBV29-1 to TRBJ1-3; no firm D call. Germline assignment: CDR1 SQVTM and CDR2 ANQGSEA. There are 11 residues in the CDR3. V was shortened by 4 bases and J by 4 bases, with 5 bases between the two germline ends. CDR3 sequence: CSVGQGNTIYF. The CDR3 DNA follows: TGCAGCGTTGGTCAGGGAAACACCATATATTTT.

This clone has only one observation. This rearrangement joins TRBV30 to TRBJ1-6; 8 bases fit TRBD1. V was clipped by 3 bases and J by 9 bases; unmatched bases: 1. Germline V gene data show CDR1 as GTSNPN and CDR2 as SVGIG (reference sequence). This CDR3 has 12 residues. The CDR3 DNA follows: TGTGCCTGGAGCGGACAGGGTTCACCCCTCCACTTT. Translation: CAWSGQGSPLHF.

The V and J genes are TRBV6-5 and TRBJ1-1; tentative D call: TRBD1 (5 bases). Per germline, CDR1 MNHEY and CDR2 SVGAGI. V lost 6 bases and J lost 3, with 11 bases in between. The CDR3 consists of 13 residues. Here the CDR3 DNA reads TGTGCCAGCAGGATGACAGTTTACACTGAAGCTTTCTTT. Residues: CASRMTVYTEAFF.

The J gene is TRBJ2-5, the V gene TRBV5-6, with D unclear. The CDR3 length is 16 residues. V was trimmed by 1 base and J by 0 bases, leaving 13 bases between them. From germline, CDR1 is SGHDT and CDR2 YYEEEE. The CDR3 sequence is CASSLPTTLYQETQYF. CDR3 coding DNA: TGTGCCAGCAGCTTGCCCACGACGTTATACCAAGAGACCCAGTACTTC.

CDR3 sequence reads: CASSTGVRETQYF. The CDR3 coding sequence is TGTGCCAGCAGTACAGGGGTCCGGGAGACCCAGTACTTC. The genes are TRBV6-5 and TRBJ2-5; TRBD1 matches at 7 bases. CDR3 length equals 13 residues. V gave up 5 bases and J gave up 5 bases; unmatched junction bases: 5. Germline assignment: CDR1 MNHEY and CDR2 SVGAGI.

The chain joins TRBV29-1 to TRBJ1-2; no clear D gene. Trimming cost V 6 bases and J 4 bases, with 9 bases left between them. The CDR3 spans 11 residues. Germline V gene sequence: CDR1 SQVTM, CDR2 ANQGSEA. The CDR3 region is CSVNPGYGYTF. DNA of the CDR3: TGCAGCGTCAACCCGGGCTATGGCTACACCTTC.

The V gene is TRBV7-2, the J gene TRBJ1-1; D is undetermined. This CDR3 spans 13 amino acids. Germline assignment: CDR1 SGHTA and CDR2 FQGNSA. Trimming removed 4 bases from V and 4 bases from J, with 10 bases in between. In DNA, the CDR3 is TGTGCCAGCAGCTCACCCCATCTCACTGAAGCTTTCTTT. Translated, it gives CASSSPHLTEAFF.

The genes are TRBV18 and TRBJ2-1, with a possible D match to TRBD2 (7 bases). Trimming pared 1 base from V and 4 bases from J, leaving 11 bases between. The CDR3 runs to 15 residues. The V gene's germline CDR1 is KGHSH and CDR2 LQKENI. In nucleotides, the CDR3 is TGTGCCAGCTCACCACTCGGGGGGCTATACAATGAGCAGTTCTTC. Encoded protein: CASSPLGGLYNEQFF.

This clone is a singleton in its sample. V is TRBV6-1 and J is TRBJ2-3; 8 nucleotides match TRBD2. Losses at the gene ends were 2 bases for V and 12 bases for J; bases not matched to a gene: 10. The CDR3 has 14 residues. Germline V gene sequence: CDR1 MNHNS, CDR2 SASEGT. This CDR3 is CASSEWRGAGIQYF. The CDR3 coding sequence is TGTGCCAGCAGTGAATGGCGGGGGGCTGGGATTCAGTATTTT.

This clone was seen just once. The chain is built from TRBV19 and TRBJ1-5, with TRBD1 as a possible D gene (5 bases). CDR1 is LNHDA, CDR2 SQIVND, per germline (reference sequence). The V end was cut by 5 bases, the J end by 0 bases, with 17 bases between. The CDR3 sequence is 17 residues long. The CDR3 DNA is TGTGCCAGTAGTCAAGGCCAGGGCCAGTATAGCAATCAGCCCCAGCATTTT. Translation: CASSQGQGQYSNQPQHF. Full variable domain (missing parts from reference TRBV19 and TRBJ1-5): DGGITQSPKYLFRKEGQNVTLSCEQNLNHDAMYWYRQDPGQGLRLIYYSQIVNDFQKGDIAEGYSVSREKKESFPLTVTSAQKNPTAFYLCASSQGQGQYSNQPQHFGDGTRLSIL.

V gene TRBV11-2 combines with J gene TRBJ2-5; 10 nucleotides match TRBD2. This CDR3 has 16 amino acids. V gave up 5 bases and J gave up 1 base; unmatched junction bases: 7. CDR1 is SGHAT and CDR2 is FQNNGV in the germline V gene. This CDR3 reads CASSTGTSDVQETQYF. CDR3 DNA sequence: TGTGCCAGCAGCACCGGGACTAGCGACGTCCAAGAGACCCAGTACTTC.

The chain couples TRBV19 to TRBJ1-1; 8 bases align to TRBD1. The CDR3 runs to 15 residues. Germline V gives CDR1 LNHDA, CDR2 SQIVND (reference sequence). V was pared by 3 bases and J by 1 base, with 4 bases of the junction left unmatched. CDR3 sequence (DNA): TGTGCCAGTAGTATTAGGGACAGGAGGAACACTGAAGCTTTCTTT. Encoded protein: CASSIRDRRNTEAFF.

The rearrangement joins TRBV11-2 to TRBJ2-1, with 8 bases fitting TRBD2. This CDR3 comprises 16 residues. Per germline, CDR1 SGHAT and CDR2 FQNNGV. V lost 6 bases to trimming and J lost 0 bases; unmatched junction nucleotides: 7. CDR3 amino acids: CASRQLAGYSYNEQFF. The CDR3 nucleotides are TGTGCCAGCAGACAATTAGCGGGGTACTCCTACAATGAGCAGTTCTTC.

The chain combines TRBV19 with TRBJ1-5; possibly TRBD1 for D (5 bases). CDR3 length: 15 amino acids. Germline V gives CDR1 LNHDA, CDR2 SQIVND (reference sequence). V lost 5 bases, J lost 0 bases, and 11 bases lay in between. The CDR3 DNA reads TGTGCCAGTAGTCCAGGGACTGCTAGCAATCAGCCCCAGCATTTT. Translating gives CASSPGTASNQPQHF.

DNA of the CDR3: TGTGCCAGCAGCCCCCGCGGTTGGTCTCCTCCGGGCGAGCAGTACTTC. Translated, it gives CASSPRGWSPPGEQYF. The V gene is TRBV13, the J gene TRBJ2-7; D unclear. CDR1 and CDR2 from the germline V gene are PRHDT and FYEKMQ (reference sequence). The V end lost 5 bases, the J end lost 6 bases, and 23 bases lay between the germline ends. The CDR3 extends over 16 amino acids. The whole variable domain, remainder taken from reference TRBV13 and TRBJ2-7, is AAGVIQSPRHLIKEKRETATLKCYPIPRHDTVYWYQQGPGQDPQFLISFYEKMQSDKGSIPDRFSAQQFSDYHSELNMSSLELGDSALYFCASSPRGWSPPGEQYFGPGTRLTVT.

This chain links TRBV3-1 (or the pseudogene TRBV3-2) with TRBJ2-1; TRBD2 matches at 7 bases. The CDR3 has 16 residues. The trim removed 3 bases at V and 6 bases at J, leaving 11 bases unmatched. Germline loops: CDR1 LGHDT, CDR2 YNNKEL (reference sequence). CDR3 residues: CASSQTSPGGGNEQFF. CDR3 bases: TGTGCCAGCAGCCAGACTAGCCCGGGAGGCGGCAATGAGCAGTTCTTC.

The chain carries TRBV2 and TRBJ2-5, with a weak D call TRBD1 (5 bases). Germline CDR1 SNHLY, CDR2 FYNNEI. The ends were cut back, 0 bases at V and 5 bases at J, with 7 bases in the middle. The CDR3 runs to 13 residues. The DNA for the CDR3 is TGTGCCAGCAGTGAAGCTGGGGCGGAGACCCAGTACTTC. Translating it yields CASSEAGAETQYF. The whole variable domain, filled in from reference TRBV2 and TRBJ2-5, reads EPEVTQTPSHQVTQMGQEVILRCVPISNHLYFYWYRQILGQKVEFLVSFYNNEISEKSEIFDDQFSVERPDGSNFTLKIRSTKLEDSAMYFCASSEAGAETQYFGPGTRLLVL.

The chain joins TRBV3-1 (or the pseudogene TRBV3-2) to TRBJ2-7; D is perhaps TRBD2 (6 bases). CDR3 length: 15 amino acids. Trimming cost V 3 bases and J 4 bases, with 16 bases left between them. The germline gives CDR1 LGHDT, CDR2 YNNKEL (reference sequence). CDR3 protein: CASSQGPGLPYEQYF. CDR3 nucleotides: TGTGCCAGCAGCCAGGGTCCGGGACTCCCGTACGAGCAGTACTTC.

This sequence joins TRBV2 and TRBJ1-1; D possibly corresponds to TRBD1 (5 bases). The germline V and J ends were trimmed by 4 bases and 1 base, with 16 bases remaining between them. Germline V gene lookup returns CDR1 SNHLY and CDR2 FYNNEI. The CDR3 covers 16 residues. The CDR3 loop reads CASSVGAGVGNTEAFF. In DNA, the CDR3 is TGTGCCAGCAGTGTAGGTGCGGGGGTAGGGAACACTGAAGCTTTCTTT.

The V and J genes are TRBV23-1 and TRBJ1-6, with 7 nucleotides matching TRBD1. TRBV23-1 carries the ORF label, with uncertain function. This CDR3 spans 17 amino acids. The V and J ends lost 2 bases and 0 bases, in that order; junction bases with no gene match: 4. CDR3 nucleotides: TGCGCCAGCAGTCAAAGCAGGGGGAGCTCCTATAATTCACCCCTCCACTTT. As protein: CASSQSRGSSYNSPLHF.

This clone occurred once. V is TRBV4-1 and J is TRBJ2-7, with D maybe TRBD2 (6 bases). Trimming took off 1 base at V and 6 bases at J, with 10 bases between the two ends. CDR1 is MGHRA and CDR2 is YSYEKL in the germline V gene. This CDR3 spans 13 amino acids. CDR3: CASSQGVEGEQYF. CDR3 nucleotides: TGCGCCAGCAGCCAAGGGGTGGAGGGCGAGCAGTACTTC.

This sequence joins TRBV6-5 and TRBJ1-2; possibly TRBD1 for D (5 bases). Germline values: CDR1 MNHEY, CDR2 SVGAGI. The V end lost 4 bases, the J end lost 2 bases, and 8 bases lay between the germline ends. CDR3 length: 13 residues. The CDR3 DNA reads as TGTGCCAGCAGTTCACAGGAGAACTATGGCTACACCTTC. It specifies CASSSQENYGYTF.

The rearrangement uses TRBV6-1 and TRBJ1-1; TRBD1 aligns across 7 bases. The germline gives CDR1 MNHNS, CDR2 SASEGT. V lost 3 bases to trimming and J lost 3 bases; unmatched junction nucleotides: 4. The CDR3 is 14 residues long. In DNA, the CDR3 is TGTGCCAGCAGTGATCTGACAGGGTACACTGAAGCTTTCTTT. This gives the protein CASSDLTGYTEAFF.

This clone was seen just once. This sequence joins TRBV10-2 and TRBJ2-7; D remains unclear. Germline loops: CDR1 WSHSY, CDR2 SAAADI. Trimming pared 6 bases from V and 4 bases from J, leaving 10 bases between. The CDR3 is made up of 12 amino acids. CDR3 DNA sequence: TGCGCCAGCAGCTTGGACGAATACGAGCAGTACTTC. It translates to CASSLDEYEQYF.